These 26 T cell receptor beta chains were sequenced from one sample in a study of tumor-infiltrating lymphocytes in primary liver carcinoma (dated by TCRdb to 2017 to 2019). The reads were generated on an Illumina HiSeq 2500. Using a constant-region primer and ProtoScript II reverse transcriptase, TCRbeta-specific cDNA was reverse-transcribed from approximately 0.55 ug total RNA. Construction of the TCRbeta libraries relied on three nested rounds of multiplex PCR, following a slightly modified ARM-PCR procedure. Each of the first two PCR rounds ran for about 10 cycles and used multiplex TRBV1-TRBV30 forward primers together with a Cbeta reverse primer. Clones were called with MiXCR by TCRdb after fastp trimmed the public reads at Q25, and only in-frame beta chains were retained. Records with the same CDR3 protein are collapsed into one entry carrying the most frequent genes and DNA. The sample table shows 180,000 or so distinct CDR3 sequences, and over 50% are seen once. Approximately 68% of the sample is held by the ten biggest clonotypes.

Blood RNA was extracted from unsorted whole blood using TRIzol reagent, and germline DNA was obtained with the DNeasy Blood & Tissue kit. Sequencing was carried out using peripheral blood. Receptors originate from a man aged 35-49 years with primary liver carcinoma and hepatitis B virus infection.

This chain uses TRBV11-2 with TRBJ2-2; D not resolved. Germline V gives CDR1 SGHAT, CDR2 FQNNGV. V gave up 3 bases and J gave up 8 bases, with 19 bases separating them. The CDR3 spans 16 residues. CDR3 residues: CASSLAPGSEDGELFF. The CDR3 bases are TGTGCCAGCAGCTTGGCTCCAGGCTCGGAAGATGGGGAGCTGTTTTTT.

A remark on this clonotype: A much larger clone lies one base from this, so it may be a read error. The chain uses TRBV29-1 and TRBJ2-1; 10 bases are a match to TRBD2. The CDR3 has 14 residues. The germline gives CDR1 SQVTM, CDR2 ANQGSEA. The CDR3 sequence: CSVGGLAVGNDQFF. The CDR3 DNA reads TGCAGCGTTGGAGGACTAGCGGTCGGGAATGATCAGTTCTTC.

Note on this clonotype: An end of the junction does not agree with germline; a read error may underlie this. V gene TRBV11-1 combines with J gene TRBJ2-7; D is possibly TRBD1 or TRBD2 (6 bases each). CDR3 size: 15 residues. Looked up from germline, CDR1 is SGHAT and CDR2 is FQDESV (reference sequence). This chain's CDR3 is CASSAGGLRIYKQYF. In DNA form, the CDR3 reads TGTGCCAGCAGCGCCGGGGGCTTACGGATCTACAAGCAGTACTTC.

The chain carries TRBV5-4 and TRBJ2-3, with D perhaps TRBD2 (6 bases). V lost 1 base and J 2 bases, leaving 11 bases between the germline ends. From germline, CDR1 is SGHNT and CDR2 YYREEE (reference sequence). The CDR3 has 15 residues. The CDR3 nucleotides are TGTGCCAGCAGCTTGTTAGCGGACTTCACAGATACGCAGTATTTT. Encoded protein: CASSLLADFTDTQYF.

There are a few counts of this clonotype. This chain links TRBV6-5 with TRBJ2-1; D is unclear. CDR3 length: 15 residues. V lost 1 base and J 3 bases, leaving 10 bases between the germline ends. The germline CDR1 and CDR2 sequences are MNHEY and SVGAGI. The CDR3 loop reads CASSYFGVNYNEQFF. The CDR3 nucleotides are TGTGCCAGCAGTTACTTTGGAGTTAACTACAATGAGCAGTTCTTC.

Turning to this clonotype: A much bigger clone sits one base away, suggesting this may be a read error. The CDR3 loop is CAWSEIGFRQPQHF. CDR3 DNA: TGTGCCTGGAGTGAGATAGGGTTCCGTCAGCCCCAGCATTTT. The V gene is TRBV30, the J gene TRBJ1-5; D uncertain. Per germline, CDR1 GTSNPN and CDR2 SVGIG (reference sequence). Trimming stripped 1 base from V and 6 bases from J, with 13 bases between. CDR3 size: 14 residues.

This clonotype was counted many times. This sequence joins TRBV11-2 and TRBJ2-3; D might be TRBD2 (5 bases). CDR1 and CDR2 from the germline V gene are SGHAT and FQNNGV. V dropped 0 bases and J dropped 4 bases, with 14 bases sitting between them. The CDR3 contains 16 residues. This chain's CDR3 is CASSLELTTWPDTQYF. The DNA for the CDR3 is TGTGCCAGCAGCTTAGAGTTGACTACCTGGCCAGATACGCAGTATTTT.

As for this clonotype: This may stem from a read error, because a much larger clone lies one nucleotide away. The chain couples TRBV11-1 to TRBJ1-4; D not certain. There are 17 residues in the CDR3. In germline, CDR1 is SGHAT, CDR2 FQDESV (reference sequence). DNA for the CDR3: TGTGCCAGCAGCCCGTTACGGGGATCGCCAACTAATGAAAAACTGCTTTTT. This sequence encodes CASSPLRGSPTNEKLLF.

As to this clonotype: Possible read error: a much larger clone is one base away. The V call is TRBV30, the J call TRBJ1-5; D gene ambiguous. CDR3 length equals 13 residues. CDR1 GTSNPN and CDR2 SVGIG come from the germline V gene (reference sequence). The CDR3 region has the DNA TGTGCCTTGAGTCAAAAGGGAGATCAGCCCCAGCATTTT. This encodes CALSQKGDQPQHF. The entire variable domain, with the rest obtained from reference TRBV30 and TRBJ1-5, is as follows: SQTIHQWPATLVQPVGSPLSLECTVEGTSNPNLYWYRQAAGRGLQLLFYSVGIGQISSEVPQNLSASRPQDRQFILSSKKLLLSDSGFYLCALSQKGDQPQHFGDGTRLSIL.

This clonotype occurred once. The junction and the germline gene differ at one end; a read error may be behind it. The chain links TRBV29-1 to TRBJ2-1; D is ambiguous. The germline V gene encodes CDR1 SQVTM and CDR2 ANQGSEA. This CDR3 contains 15 residues. In DNA form, the CDR3 reads TGCAGCGTGGGGTCTTCTTCCAGCTCCTACGATGAGCAGTTCTTC. Protein: CSVGSSSSSYDEQFF.

As regards this clonotype: A much larger clone lies one base from this, so it may be a read error. V is TRBV11-2 and J is TRBJ2-5, with 7 bases lining up with TRBD1. This CDR3 spans 14 amino acids. Germline assignment: CDR1 SGHAT and CDR2 FQNNGV. The CDR3 DNA reads TGTGTCAGCAGCACACAGGGGCTACAAGAGACCCAGTACTTC. Encoded protein: CVSSTQGLQETQYF.

About this clonotype itself: An end of the junction differs from the germline gene, which may be a read error. The chain uses TRBV11-2 and TRBJ2-2; 7 bases map to TRBD2. Germline V gene lookup returns CDR1 SGHAT and CDR2 FQNNGV. The CDR3 has 14 residues. The CDR3: CASSLMRGRRELFF. CDR3 sequence (DNA): TGTGCCAGCAGCTTAATGAGGGGCCGGCGGGAGCTGTTCTTT.

The chain recombines TRBV11-3 with TRBJ2-5, with no clear D. The germline V gene has CDR1 SGHNT and CDR2 YENEEA. This CDR3 comprises 14 residues. V was shortened by 7 bases and J by 5 bases, with 17 bases between the two germline ends. The chain's CDR3 is CASNLGLGGETQYF. CDR3 bases: TGTGCCAGCAACCTAGGGCTGGGTGGTGAGACCCAGTACTTC.

The chain is built from TRBV29-1 and TRBJ2-7, with 8 bases fitting TRBD2. CDR1 is SQVTM and CDR2 is ANQGSEA in the germline V gene. The CDR3 runs to 12 residues. The junction had 5 bases not matched to a gene; V was cut back by 8 bases and J by 2 bases. CDR3 in DNA: TGCAGCCCCCGGGAGGGTGCCTACGAGCAGTACTTC. Amino acids: CSPREGAYEQYF.

This rearrangement joins TRBV29-1 to TRBJ2-5, with 10 bases lining up with TRBD2. Germline CDR1 and CDR2: SQVTM and ANQGSEA. The CDR3 runs to 16 residues. The trim removed 6 bases at V and 2 bases at J, leaving 12 bases unmatched. CDR3 amino acids: CSVIPWTSGLQETQYF. DNA for the CDR3: TGCAGCGTAATTCCCTGGACTAGCGGTTTACAAGAGACCCAGTACTTC. The full variable domain, in which reference TRBV29-1 and TRBJ2-5 provide the parts outside the CDR3, is SAVISQKPSRDICQRGTSLTIQCQVDSQVTMMFWYRQQPGQSLTLIATANQGSEATYESGFVIDKFPISRPNLTFSTLTVSNMSPEDSSIYLCSVIPWTSGLQETQYFGPGTRLLVL.

The V call is TRBV5-1, the J call TRBJ1-1; D uncertain. The CDR3 is made up of 14 amino acids. Germline V gene lookup returns CDR1 SGHRS and CDR2 YFSETQ. V shed 3 bases and J shed 0 bases, with 9 bases lying between them. The CDR3 bases are TGCGCCAGCAGCTCCGACGGCATGAACACTGAAGCTTTCTTT. Residues: CASSSDGMNTEAFF.

J is TRBJ2-3 and V is TRBV6-6; the match to TRBD2 covers 10 bases. This CDR3 region has 16 residues. The trim removed 2 bases at V and 6 bases at J, leaving 8 bases unmatched. Germline assignment: CDR1 MNHNY and CDR2 SVGAGI (reference sequence). The CDR3 DNA is TGTGCCAGCAGTTACCTCCAGCGGGGGGGTGCGGATACGCAGTATTTT. This sequence encodes CASSYLQRGGADTQYF.

The V gene is TRBV6-5, the J gene TRBJ2-7; D possibly corresponds to TRBD2 (5 bases). Germline CDR1 and CDR2: MNHEY and SVGAGI. The CDR3 loop spans 12 amino acids. Trimming stripped 2 bases from V and 6 bases from J, with 8 bases between. The CDR3 spells CASSYPGSEQYF. The CDR3 nucleotides read TGTGCCAGCAGTTACCCGGGGTCCGAGCAGTACTTC.

The chain uses TRBV28 and TRBJ2-1; maybe TRBD2 (6 bases). Germline loops: CDR1 MDHEN, CDR2 SYDVKM. The V gene lost 6 bases and the J gene lost 3 bases, with 12 bases spanning the gap. The CDR3 spans 14 residues. As DNA, the CDR3 is TGTGCCAGCAGCCCGGGGAGGCTCTACAATGAGCAGTTCTTC. This codes for CASSPGRLYNEQFF.

This clonotype was seen a few times. The chain links TRBV4-1 to TRBJ1-2, with D hard to call. The CDR3 is made up of 13 amino acids. The germline V gene has CDR1 MGHRA and CDR2 YSYEKL. The V and J ends lost 0 bases and 8 bases respectively, with 10 bases between them. CDR3 sequence (DNA): TGCGCCAGCAGCCAAGATAAGGGTTCGGGCTACACCTTC. It translates to CASSQDKGSGYTF.

This clonotype showed up just once. Written as DNA, the CDR3 is TGTGCCAGCAGTTTAATTTTGCAGAATTCACCCCTCCACTTT. Its translation: CASSLILQNSPLHF. The genes are TRBV12-3 or TRBV12-4 and TRBJ1-6; D remains ambiguous. Trimming cost V 2 bases and J 7 bases, with 9 bases left between them. The CDR3 spans 14 residues.

To note about this clonotype: Mismatch with germline at one junction end may stem from a read error. V is TRBV6-1 and J is TRBJ2-1; 11 bases are a match to TRBD2. CDR3 length equals 18 residues. Germline V gene data show CDR1 as MNHNS and CDR2 as SASEGT. CDR3 sequence (DNA): TGTGCCAGCAGTGAACTGTGGGTAGCGGGAGGGCCGAAGAATGAGGAGTTCTTC. Its protein product is CASSELWVAGGPKNEEFF.

This clonotype was observed a few times. The germline gene is not matched at one end of the junction; a read error may be the cause. The rearrangement uses TRBV5-6 and TRBJ1-5, with D tentatively TRBD1 (5 bases). Germline-derived CDR1 and CDR2 are SGHDT and YYEEEE. This CDR3 region has 16 residues. The CDR3 nucleotides read TGTGCCAGCAGTTTGGCCGCGATAGGGGGCAATCAGCCCCAGCATTTT. This encodes CASSLAAIGGNQPQHF.

The rearrangement joins TRBV11-2 to TRBJ2-1, with 10 bases matching TRBD2. Germline V gene data show CDR1 as SGHAT and CDR2 as FQNNGV. The CDR3 runs to 20 residues. Trimming took 10 bases from V and 1 from J; bases not matched to a gene: 22. Here the CDR3 reads CATSLRVSSGRPGSYNEQFF. CDR3 nucleotides: TGTGCCACTAGCTTAAGGGTGAGTAGCGGGAGGCCTGGGTCCTACAATGAGCAGTTCTTC.

Of note for this clonotype: The junction departs from the called germline gene at one end, perhaps through a read error. The chain couples TRBV6-5 to TRBJ2-5, with 12 bases lining up with TRBD2. The CDR3 totals 16 residues. Germline lookup yields CDR1 MNHEY and CDR2 SVGAGI. The CDR3 DNA is TGTACCAGCAGTTACTTTGGACTAGCGGGGTGGGAGACCCAGTACTTT. Its protein product is CTSSYFGLAGWETQYF.

The genes are TRBV6-5 and TRBJ2-1; TRBD1 aligns across 9 bases. With V trimmed by 7 bases and J by 9 bases, 13 bases remained unmatched. Germline CDR1 MNHEY, CDR2 SVGAGI. This CDR3 region has 15 residues. CDR3 sequence: CASTERDRVFGEQFF. The CDR3 DNA sequence: TGTGCCAGCACTGAACGGGACAGGGTCTTCGGTGAGCAGTTCTTC.